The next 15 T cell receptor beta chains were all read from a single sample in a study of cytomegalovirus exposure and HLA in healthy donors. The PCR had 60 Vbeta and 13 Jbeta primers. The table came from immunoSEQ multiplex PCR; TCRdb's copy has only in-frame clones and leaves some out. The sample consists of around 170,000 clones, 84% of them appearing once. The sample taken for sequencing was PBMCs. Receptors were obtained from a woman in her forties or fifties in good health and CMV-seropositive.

For the CDR3, the DNA is TGTGCCAGCAGCTTAAAACAGGGCTCAGATACGCAGTATTTT. This gives the protein CASSLKQGSDTQYF. This chain joins TRBV11-2 and TRBJ2-3; a weak D match, TRBD1 (6 bases). The CDR3 is 14 residues long. Deletions cut 2 bases from V and 4 bases from J, with 10 bases between. Per the germline V gene, CDR1 is SGHAT and CDR2 is FQNNGV.

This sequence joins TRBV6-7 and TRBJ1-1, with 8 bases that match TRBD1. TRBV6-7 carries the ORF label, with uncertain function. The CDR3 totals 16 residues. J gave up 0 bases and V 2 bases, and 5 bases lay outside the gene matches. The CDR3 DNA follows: TGTGCCAGCAGTTACCCTGGACAGGGAATGAACACTGAAGCTTTCTTT. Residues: CASSYPGQGMNTEAFF.

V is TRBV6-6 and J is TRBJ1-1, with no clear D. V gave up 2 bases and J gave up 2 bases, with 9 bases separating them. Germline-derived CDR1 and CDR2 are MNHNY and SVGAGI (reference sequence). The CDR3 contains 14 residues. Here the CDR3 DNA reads TGTGCCAGCAGTTACACCACAGCCAACACTGAAGCTTTCTTT. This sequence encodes CASSYTTANTEAFF.

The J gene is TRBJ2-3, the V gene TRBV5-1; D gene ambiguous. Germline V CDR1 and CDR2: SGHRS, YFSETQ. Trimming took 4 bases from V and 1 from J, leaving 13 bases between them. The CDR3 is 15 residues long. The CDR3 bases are TGCGCCAGCAGCCCCGAGAGGCTTGGCACAGATACGCAGTATTTT. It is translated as CASSPERLGTDTQYF.

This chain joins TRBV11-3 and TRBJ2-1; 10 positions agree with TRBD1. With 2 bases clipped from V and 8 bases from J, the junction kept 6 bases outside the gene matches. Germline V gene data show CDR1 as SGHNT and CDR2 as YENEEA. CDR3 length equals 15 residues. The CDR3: CASSLLDRGHDEQFF. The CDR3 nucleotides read TGTGCCAGCAGCTTACTAGACAGGGGGCACGATGAGCAGTTCTTC. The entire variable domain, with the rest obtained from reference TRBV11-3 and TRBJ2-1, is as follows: EAGVVQSPRYKIIEKKQPVAFWCNPISGHNTLYWYLQNLGQGPELLIRYENEEAVDDSQLPKDRFSAERLKGVDSTLKIQPAELGDSAVYLCASSLLDRGHDEQFFGPGTRLTVL.

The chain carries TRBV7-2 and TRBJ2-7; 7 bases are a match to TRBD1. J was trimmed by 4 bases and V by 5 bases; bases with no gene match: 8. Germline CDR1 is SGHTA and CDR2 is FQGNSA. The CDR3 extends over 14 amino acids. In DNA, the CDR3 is TGTGCCAGCAGCCTGGGACAGTCGGGGTACGAGCAGTACTTC. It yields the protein CASSLGQSGYEQYF. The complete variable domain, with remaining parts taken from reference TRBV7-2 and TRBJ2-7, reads GAGVSQSPSNKVTEKGKDVELRCDPISGHTALYWYRQSLGQGLEFLIYFQGNSAPDKSGLPSDRFSAERTGGSVSTLTIQRTQQEDSAVYLCASSLGQSGYEQYFGPGTRLTVT.

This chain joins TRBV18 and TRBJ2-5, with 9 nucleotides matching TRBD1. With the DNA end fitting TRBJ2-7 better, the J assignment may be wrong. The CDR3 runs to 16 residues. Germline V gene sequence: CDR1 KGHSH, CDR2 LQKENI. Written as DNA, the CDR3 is TGTGCCAGCTCACCAAATCCGGGACAGGGATCTTACGAGCAGTACTTC. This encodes CASSPNPGQGSYEQYF.

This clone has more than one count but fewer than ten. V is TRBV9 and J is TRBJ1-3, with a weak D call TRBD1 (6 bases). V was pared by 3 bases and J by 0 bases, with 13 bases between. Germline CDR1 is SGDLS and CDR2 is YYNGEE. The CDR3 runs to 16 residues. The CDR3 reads CASSGGQRNSGNTIYF. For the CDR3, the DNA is TGTGCCAGCAGCGGTGGACAGCGAAACTCTGGAAACACCATATATTTT.

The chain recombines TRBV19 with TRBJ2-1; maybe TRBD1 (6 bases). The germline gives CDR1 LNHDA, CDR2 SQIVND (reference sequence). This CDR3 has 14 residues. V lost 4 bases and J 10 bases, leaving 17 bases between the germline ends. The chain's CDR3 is CASSTQGGNNEQFF. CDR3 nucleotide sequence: TGTGCCAGTAGTACACAGGGTGGTAATAACGAGCAGTTCTTC.

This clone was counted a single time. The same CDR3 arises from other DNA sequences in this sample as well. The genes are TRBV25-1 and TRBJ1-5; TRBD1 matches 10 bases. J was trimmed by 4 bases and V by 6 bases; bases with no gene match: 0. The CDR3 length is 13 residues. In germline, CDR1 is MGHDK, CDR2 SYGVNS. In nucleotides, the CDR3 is TGTGCCAGCAGGGGACAGGGGAATCAGCCCCAGCATTTT. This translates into CASRGQGNQPQHF.

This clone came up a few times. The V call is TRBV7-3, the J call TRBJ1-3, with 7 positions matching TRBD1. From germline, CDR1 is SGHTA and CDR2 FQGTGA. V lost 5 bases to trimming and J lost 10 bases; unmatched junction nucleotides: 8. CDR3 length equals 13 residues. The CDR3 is CASSTRQGETIYF. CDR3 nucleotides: TGTGCCAGCAGCACCCGACAGGGAGAGACCATATATTTT. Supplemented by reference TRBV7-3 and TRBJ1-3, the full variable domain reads GAGVSQTPSNKVTEKGKYVELRCDPISGHTALYWYRQSLGQGPEFLIYFQGTGAADDSGLPNDRFFAVRPEGSVSTLKIQRTERGDSAVYLCASSTRQGETIYFGEGSWLTVV.

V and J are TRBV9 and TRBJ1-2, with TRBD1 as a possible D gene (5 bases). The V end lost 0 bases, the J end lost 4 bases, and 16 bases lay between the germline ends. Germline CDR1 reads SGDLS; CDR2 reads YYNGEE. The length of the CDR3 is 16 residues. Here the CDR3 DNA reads TGTGCCAGCAGCGTAGCTACGGGGGAGCCGGCCTATGGCTACACCTTC. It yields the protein CASSVATGEPAYGYTF.

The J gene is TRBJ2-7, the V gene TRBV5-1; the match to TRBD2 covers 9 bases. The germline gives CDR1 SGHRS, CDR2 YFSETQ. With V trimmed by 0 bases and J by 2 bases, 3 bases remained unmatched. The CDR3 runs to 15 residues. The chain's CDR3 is CASSLGLAATYEQYF. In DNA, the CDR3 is TGCGCCAGCAGCTTGGGACTAGCGGCCACCTACGAGCAGTACTTC.

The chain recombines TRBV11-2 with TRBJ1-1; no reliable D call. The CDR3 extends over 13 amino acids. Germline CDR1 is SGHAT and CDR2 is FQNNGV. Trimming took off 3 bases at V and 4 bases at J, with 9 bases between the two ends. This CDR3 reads CASSFAGSTEAFF. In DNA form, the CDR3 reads TGTGCCAGCAGCTTCGCAGGCTCCACTGAAGCTTTCTTT.

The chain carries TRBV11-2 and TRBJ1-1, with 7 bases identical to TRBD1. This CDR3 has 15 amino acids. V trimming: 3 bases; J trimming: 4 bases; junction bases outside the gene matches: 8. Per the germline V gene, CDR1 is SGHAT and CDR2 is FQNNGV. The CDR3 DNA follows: TGTGCCAGCAGCTTTGACAGGGTCGGTTGCACTGAAGCTTTCTTT. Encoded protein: CASSFDRVGCTEAFF.